The T cell receptor (beta chain) described here comes from a study of shared clonotypes between healthy human individuals. Study-wide results and limits: Few donors restricted represented genetic and exposure-history diversity.

Trimming cost V 2 bases and J 0 bases; bases outside gene matches: 2. The CDR3 runs 16 residues. From germline, CDR1 is SGHRS and CDR2 YFSETQ. The method was immunoSEQ multiplex PCR; TCRdb's version includes in-frame clones alone and lacks a portion of them. The sample carries some 530,000 clones, around 73% recorded once. For this clone: Its target is unknown.

Genomic DNA from unsorted samples was obtained from about 82 million PBMCs (per sample). The V gene is TRBV5-1, the J gene TRBJ2-7; 13 bases are a match to TRBD2. The sample consisted of PBMCs. This clonotype originated in a woman aged 40 to 50 in good health. Some clones in this sample may be carry-over from other donors' samples. In nucleotides, the CDR3 is TGCGCCAGCAGCTTAAGGACTAGCGGGAGCTCCTACGAGCAGTACTTC. Its protein product is CASSLRTSGSSYEQYF.